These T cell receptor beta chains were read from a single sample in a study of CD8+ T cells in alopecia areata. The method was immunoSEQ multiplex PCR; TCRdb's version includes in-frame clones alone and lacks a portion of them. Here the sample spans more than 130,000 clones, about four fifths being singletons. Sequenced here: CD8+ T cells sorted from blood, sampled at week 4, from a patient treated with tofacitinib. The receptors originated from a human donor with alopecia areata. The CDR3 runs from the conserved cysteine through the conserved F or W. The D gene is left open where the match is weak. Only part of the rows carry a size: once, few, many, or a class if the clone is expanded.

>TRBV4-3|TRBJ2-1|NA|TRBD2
CASSTELAGGHNEQFF
TGCGCCAGCAGCACCGAACTAGCGGGGGGCCACAATGAGCAGTTCTTC
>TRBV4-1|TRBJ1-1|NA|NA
CASSQVAGGNTEAFF
TGCGCCAGCAGCCAAGTCGCCGGAGGGAACACTGAAGCTTTCTTT
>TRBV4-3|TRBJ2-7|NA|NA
CASSQELGYEQYF
TGCGCCAGCAGCCAGGAATTGGGCTACGAGCAGTACTTC
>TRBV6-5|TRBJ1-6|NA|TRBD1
CASSPLTGYNSPLHF
TGTGCCAGCAGTCCCCTGACAGGGTATAATTCACCCCTCCACTTT
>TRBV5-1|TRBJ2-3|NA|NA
CASSLAGIGADTQYF
TGCGCCAGCAGCTTGGCCGGGATTGGGGCAGATACGCAGTATTTT
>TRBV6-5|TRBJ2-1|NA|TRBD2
CASTHAGVSEQFF
TGTGCCAGCACTCACGCGGGGGTGAGTGAGCAGTTCTTC
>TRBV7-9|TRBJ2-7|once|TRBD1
CASSYQPGQGPYEQYF
TGTGCCAGCAGTTACCAGCCGGGACAGGGTCCCTACGAGCAGTACTTC
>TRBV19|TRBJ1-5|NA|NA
CASSVSGHQHF
TGTGCCAGTAGTGTAAGCGGACACCAGCATTTT
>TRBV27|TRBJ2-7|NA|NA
CASSPTIVYEQYF
TGTGCCAGCAGTCCCACTATAGTATACGAGCAGTACTTC
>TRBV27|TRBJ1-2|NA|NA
CASSLLEAGSGYTF
TGTGCCAGCAGTTTATTAGAGGCGGGGTCCGGCTACACCTTC
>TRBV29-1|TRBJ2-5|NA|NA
CSVEEGRRQGPLYQETQYF
TGCAGCGTTGAAGAAGGGAGGAGGCAGGGGCCGCTCTACCAAGAGACCCAGTACTTC
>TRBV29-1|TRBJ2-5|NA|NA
CSGAAGTETQYF
TGCAGCGGGGCGGCGGGGACAGAGACCCAGTACTTC
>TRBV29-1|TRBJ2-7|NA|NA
CSVEGGTYEQYF
TGCAGCGTTGAAGGGGGAACCTACGAGCAGTACTTC
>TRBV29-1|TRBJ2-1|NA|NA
CSVERGEGPQFF
TGCAGCGTTGAAAGGGGGGAGGGGCCGCAGTTCTTC
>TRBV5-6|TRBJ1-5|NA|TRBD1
CASSVGQGNQPQHF
TGTGCCAGCAGCGTGGGACAGGGAAATCAGCCCCAGCATTTT
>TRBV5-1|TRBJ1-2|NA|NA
CASSLSRETSPGDYGYTF
TGCGCCAGCAGCTTGTCCCGGGAAACTTCTCCCGGGGACTATGGCTACACCTTC
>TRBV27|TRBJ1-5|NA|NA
CASSLTINQPQHF
TGTGCCAGCAGTCTGACCATCAATCAGCCCCAGCATTTT
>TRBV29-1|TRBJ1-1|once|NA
CSSIELNTEAFF
TGCAGCTCAATCGAGCTTAACACTGAAGCTTTCTTT
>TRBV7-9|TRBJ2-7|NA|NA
CASSLAVGKFRYEQYF
TGTGCCAGCAGCTTAGCGGTAGGGAAGTTTCGCTACGAGCAGTACTTC
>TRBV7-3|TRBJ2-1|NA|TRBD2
CASSSPGTSGVNEQFF
TGTGCCAGCAGCTCCCCTGGGACTAGCGGGGTGAACGAGCAGTTCTTC
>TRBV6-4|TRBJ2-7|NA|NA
CASSAQEYEQYF
TGTGCCAGCAGTGCTCAGGAGTACGAGCAGTACTTC
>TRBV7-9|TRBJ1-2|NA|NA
CASSFTKGYGYTF
TGTGCCAGCAGCTTCACTAAAGGCTATGGCTACACCTTC
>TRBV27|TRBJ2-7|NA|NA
CASSIQYSYEQYF
TGTGCCAGCAGTATACAATACTCCTACGAGCAGTACTTC
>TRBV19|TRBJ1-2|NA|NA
CASTLEMVSYGYTF
TGTGCCAGTACCCTGGAGATGGTTAGCTATGGCTACACCTTC
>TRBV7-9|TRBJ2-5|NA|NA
CASSFIRLQGGETQYF
TGTGCCAGCAGCTTTATTCGGTTACAGGGAGGAGAGACCCAGTACTTC
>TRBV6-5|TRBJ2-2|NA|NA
CASTGDGETGELFF
TGTGCCAGCACCGGGGACGGGGAAACCGGGGAGCTGTTTTTT
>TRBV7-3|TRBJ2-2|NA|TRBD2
CASSSPGLAGNTGELFF
TGTGCCAGCAGCTCGCCGGGACTAGCGGGGAACACCGGGGAGCTGTTTTTT
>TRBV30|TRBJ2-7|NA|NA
CAWKSGFYEQYF
TGTGCCTGGAAATCCGGATTCTACGAGCAGTACTTC
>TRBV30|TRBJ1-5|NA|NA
CAWSPGKGSNQPQHF
TGTGCCTGGAGCCCGGGTAAGGGGAGCAATCAGCCCCAGCATTTT
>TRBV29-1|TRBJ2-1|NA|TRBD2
CSVELAGRNNEQFF
TGCAGCGTTGAGTTAGCGGGGAGGAACAATGAGCAGTTCTTC
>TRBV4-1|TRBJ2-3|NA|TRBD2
CASSLQLLAGGGTDTQYF
TGCGCCAGCAGCCTCCAGCTCCTAGCGGGGGGCGGCACAGATACGCAGTATTTT
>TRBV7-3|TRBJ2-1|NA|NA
CASSLGGPYNEQFF
TGTGCCAGCAGCTTAGGTGGGCCCTACAATGAGCAGTTCTTC
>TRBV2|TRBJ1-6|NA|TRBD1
CASSEGTGALAYNSPLHF
TGTGCCAGCAGTGAGGGTACAGGGGCATTGGCCTATAATTCACCCCTCCACTTT
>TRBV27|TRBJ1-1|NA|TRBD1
CASRPLGDSPAPEAFF
TGTGCCAGCAGACCATTAGGGGACAGCCCTGCTCCTGAAGCCTTCTTT
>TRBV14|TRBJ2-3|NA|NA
CASSLRGRTDTQYF
TGTGCCAGCAGCCTGCGCGGGCGCACAGATACGCAGTATTTT
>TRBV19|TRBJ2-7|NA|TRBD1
CASSIGTGETYEQYF
TGTGCCAGTAGTATAGGGACAGGGGAGACCTACGAGCAGTACTTC
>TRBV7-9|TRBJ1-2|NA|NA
CAIKRQGLNYGYTF
TGTGCAATAAAAAGGCAGGGACTAAACTATGGCTACACCTTC
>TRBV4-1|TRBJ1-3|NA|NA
CASSQGMGNTIYF
TGCGCCAGCAGCCAAGGGATGGGGAACACCATATATTTT
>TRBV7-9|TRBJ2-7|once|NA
CASSLEGLGLEQYF
TGTGCCAGCAGCTTAGAGGGACTTGGGCTGGAGCAGTACTTC
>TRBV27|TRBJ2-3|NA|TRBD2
CASSLGRGGFTDKQYF
TGTGCCAGCAGTTTAGGGAGGGGCGGTTTCACAGATAAGCAGTATTTT
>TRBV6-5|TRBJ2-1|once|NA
CATRGVLDNEQFF
TGTGCCACCAGAGGGGTACTTGACAATGAGCAGTTCTTC
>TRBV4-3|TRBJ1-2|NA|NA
CASSQDSGHYGYTF
TGCGCCAGCAGCCAAGATTCAGGTCACTATGGCTACACCTTC
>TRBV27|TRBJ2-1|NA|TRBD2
CASSSRGSGGRYNEQFF
TGTGCCAGCAGTTCCCGGGGTAGCGGGGGACGATACAATGAGCAGTTCTTC
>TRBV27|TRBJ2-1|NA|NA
CASSLGGNEQFF
TGTGCCAGCAGTCTCGGGGGCAATGAGCAGTTCTTC
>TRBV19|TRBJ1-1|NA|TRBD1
CASSIILRDRDIVRTEAFF
TGTGCCAGTAGTATCATCCTCCGGGACAGGGATATCGTGAGAACTGAAGCTTTCTTT
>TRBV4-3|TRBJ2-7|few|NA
CASSQEAGDYEQYF
TGCGCCAGCAGCCAAGAGGCCGGGGACTACGAGCAGTACTTC
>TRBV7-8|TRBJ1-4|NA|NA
CARVLANEKLFF
TGTGCCAGGGTGCTGGCTAATGAAAAACTGTTTTTT
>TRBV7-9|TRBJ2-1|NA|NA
CASSFILGPEQFF
TGTGCCAGCAGCTTCATTCTCGGCCCCGAGCAGTTCTTC
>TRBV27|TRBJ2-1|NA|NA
CASSLFREHEQFF
TGTGCCAGCAGTTTATTTAGGGAGCATGAGCAGTTCTTC
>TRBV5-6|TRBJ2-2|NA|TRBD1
CASSSTLPGQLRTGELFF
TGTGCCAGCAGCTCAACTTTACCGGGACAGCTACGCACCGGGGAGCTGTTTTTT
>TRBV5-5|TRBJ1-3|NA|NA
CASSRVLGNTIYF
TGTGCCAGCAGCCGAGTACTTGGAAACACCATATATTTT
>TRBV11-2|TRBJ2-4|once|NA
CASSLEGGSIQYF
TGTGCCAGCAGCTTAGAAGGGGGAAGCATTCAGTACTTC
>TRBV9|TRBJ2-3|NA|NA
CASSVVGDIPDTQYF
TGTGCCAGCAGCGTAGTAGGGGACATCCCAGATACGCAGTATTTT
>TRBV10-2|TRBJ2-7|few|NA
CASSDWGPYEQYF
TGCGCCAGCAGTGACTGGGGGCCGTACGAGCAGTACTTC
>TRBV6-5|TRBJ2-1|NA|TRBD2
CASSQTSGVVDEQFF
TGTGCCAGCAGCCAAACTAGCGGGGTGGTCGATGAGCAGTTCTTC
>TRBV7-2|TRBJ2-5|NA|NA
CASSRTGPGRETQYF
TGTGCCAGCAGCCGAACGGGCCCGGGTCGAGAGACCCAGTACTTC